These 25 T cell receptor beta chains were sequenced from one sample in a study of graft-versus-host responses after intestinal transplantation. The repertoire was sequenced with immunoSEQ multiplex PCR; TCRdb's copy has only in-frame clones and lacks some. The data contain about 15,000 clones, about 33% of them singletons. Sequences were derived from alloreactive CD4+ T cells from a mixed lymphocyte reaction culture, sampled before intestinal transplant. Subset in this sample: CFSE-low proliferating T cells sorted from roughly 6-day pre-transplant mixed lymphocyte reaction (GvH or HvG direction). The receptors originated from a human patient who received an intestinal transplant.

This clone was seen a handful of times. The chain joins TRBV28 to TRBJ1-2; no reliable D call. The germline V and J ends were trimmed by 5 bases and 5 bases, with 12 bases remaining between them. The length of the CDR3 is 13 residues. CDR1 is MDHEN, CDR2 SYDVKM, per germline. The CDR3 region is CASSMTTEYGYTF. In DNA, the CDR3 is TGTGCCAGCAGTATGACGACGGAGTATGGCTACACCTTC.

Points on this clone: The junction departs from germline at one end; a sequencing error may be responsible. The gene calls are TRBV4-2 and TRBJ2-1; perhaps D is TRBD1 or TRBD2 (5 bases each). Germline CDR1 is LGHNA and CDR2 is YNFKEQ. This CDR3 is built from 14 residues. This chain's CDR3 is CASSKDKGDSEQFF. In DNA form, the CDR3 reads TGTGCCAGCAGCAAAGACAAGGGAGACAGTGAGCAGTTCTTC.

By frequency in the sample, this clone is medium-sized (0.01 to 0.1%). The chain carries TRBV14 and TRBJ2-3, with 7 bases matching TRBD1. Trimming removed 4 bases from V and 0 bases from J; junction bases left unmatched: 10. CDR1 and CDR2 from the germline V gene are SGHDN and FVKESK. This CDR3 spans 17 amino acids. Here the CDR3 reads CASSPDRDRPSTDTQYF. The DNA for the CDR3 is TGTGCCAGCAGCCCTGACAGGGACCGTCCTAGCACAGATACGCAGTATTTT.

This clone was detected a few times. CDR3 region: CASSPYRGNTEAFF. CDR3 nucleotide sequence: TGTGCCAGCTCACCTTACAGGGGAAACACTGAAGCTTTCTTT. The chain is built from TRBV18 and TRBJ1-1, with 7 bases aligning to TRBD1. In germline, CDR1 is KGHSH, CDR2 LQKENI. V lost 3 bases to trimming and J lost 2 bases; unmatched junction nucleotides: 3. The CDR3 contains 14 residues. Combining the CDR3 with reference TRBV18 and TRBJ1-1 gives the whole variable domain NAGVMQNPRHLVRRRGQEARLRCSPMKGHSHVYWYRQLPEEGLKFMVYLQKENIIDESGMPKERFSAEFPKEGPSILRIQQVVRGDSAAYFCASSPYRGNTEAFFGQGTRLTVV.

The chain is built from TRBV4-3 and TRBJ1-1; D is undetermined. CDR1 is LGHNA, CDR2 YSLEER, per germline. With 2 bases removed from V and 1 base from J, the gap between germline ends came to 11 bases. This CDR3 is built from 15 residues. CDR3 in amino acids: CASSQTSRENTEAFF. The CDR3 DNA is TGCGCCAGCAGCCAAACTTCGCGGGAGAACACTGAAGCTTTCTTT.

In DNA, the CDR3 is TGCGCCAGCAGCCGCCTGTTGGGGCGCGGGGAGACCCAGTACTTC. This gives the protein CASSRLLGRGETQYF. V is TRBV5-1 and J is TRBJ2-5, with D perhaps given as TRBD1 or TRBD2 (5 bases each). This CDR3 region has 15 residues. From germline, CDR1 is SGHRS and CDR2 YFSETQ. Trimming left V 4 bases short and J 5 bases short, with 18 bases between.

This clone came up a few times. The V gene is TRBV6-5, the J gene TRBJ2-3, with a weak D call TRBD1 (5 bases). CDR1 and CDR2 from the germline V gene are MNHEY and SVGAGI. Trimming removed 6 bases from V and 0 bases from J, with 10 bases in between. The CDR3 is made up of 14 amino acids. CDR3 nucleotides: TGTGCCAGCAGCCGCGACAGTAGCACAGATACGCAGTATTTT. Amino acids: CASSRDSSTDTQYF.

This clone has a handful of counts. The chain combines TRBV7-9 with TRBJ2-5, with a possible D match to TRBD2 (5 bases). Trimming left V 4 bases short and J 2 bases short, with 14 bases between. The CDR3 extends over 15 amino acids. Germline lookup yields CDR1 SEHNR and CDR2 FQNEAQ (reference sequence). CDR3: CASSSPFERQETQYF. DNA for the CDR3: TGTGCCAGCAGCTCGCCCTTTGAGCGGCAAGAGACCCAGTACTTC.

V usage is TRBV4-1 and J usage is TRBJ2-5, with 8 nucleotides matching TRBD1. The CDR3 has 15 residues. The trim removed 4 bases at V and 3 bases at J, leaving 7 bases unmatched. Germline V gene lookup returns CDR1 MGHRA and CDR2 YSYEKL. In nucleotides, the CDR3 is TGCGCCAGCAGCCCCAGGACAGGGTGGGAAGAGACCCAGTACTTC. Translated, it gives CASSPRTGWEETQYF.

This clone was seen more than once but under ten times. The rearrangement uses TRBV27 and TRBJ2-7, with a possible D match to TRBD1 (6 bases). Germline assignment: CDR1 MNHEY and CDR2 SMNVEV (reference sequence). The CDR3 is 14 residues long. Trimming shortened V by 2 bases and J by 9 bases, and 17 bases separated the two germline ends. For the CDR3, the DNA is TGTGCCAGCAGTTTAACGGCTACAGGGTCCATGCAGTACTTC. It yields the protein CASSLTATGSMQYF.

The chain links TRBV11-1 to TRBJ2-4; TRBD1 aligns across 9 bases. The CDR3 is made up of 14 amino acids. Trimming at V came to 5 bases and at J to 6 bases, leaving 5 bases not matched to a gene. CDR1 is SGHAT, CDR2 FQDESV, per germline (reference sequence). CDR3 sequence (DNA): TGTGCCAGCAGCGCAACAGGGGGCTTAAACATTCAGTACTTC. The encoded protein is CASSATGGLNIQYF.

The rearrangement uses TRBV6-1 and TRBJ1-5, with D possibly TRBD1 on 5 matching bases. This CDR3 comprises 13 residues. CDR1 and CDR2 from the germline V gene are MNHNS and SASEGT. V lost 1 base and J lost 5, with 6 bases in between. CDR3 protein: CASSEEGDQPQHF. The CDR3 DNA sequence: TGTGCCAGCAGTGAAGAAGGGGATCAGCCCCAGCATTTT.

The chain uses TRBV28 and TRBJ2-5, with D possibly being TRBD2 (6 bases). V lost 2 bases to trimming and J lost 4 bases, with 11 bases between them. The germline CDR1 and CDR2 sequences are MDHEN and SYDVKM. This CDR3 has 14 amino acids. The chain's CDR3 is CASSLPLEGETQYF. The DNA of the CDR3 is TGTGCCAGCAGTTTACCGCTGGAGGGAGAGACCCAGTACTTC.

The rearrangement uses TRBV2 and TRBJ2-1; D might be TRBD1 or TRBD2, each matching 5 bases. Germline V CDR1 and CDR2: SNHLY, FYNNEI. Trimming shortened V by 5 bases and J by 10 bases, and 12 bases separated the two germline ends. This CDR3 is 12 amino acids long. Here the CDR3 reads CASSFSEGEQFF. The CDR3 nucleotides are TGTGCCAGCAGTTTCAGCGAGGGGGAGCAGTTCTTC.

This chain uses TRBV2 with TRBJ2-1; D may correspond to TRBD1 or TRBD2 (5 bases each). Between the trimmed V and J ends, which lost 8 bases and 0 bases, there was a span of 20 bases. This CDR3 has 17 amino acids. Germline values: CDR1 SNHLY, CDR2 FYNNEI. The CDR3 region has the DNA TGTGCCAGCGGAAGAACGGGACCCCTTAGCTCCTACAATGAGCAGTTCTTC. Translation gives CASGRTGPLSSYNEQFF.

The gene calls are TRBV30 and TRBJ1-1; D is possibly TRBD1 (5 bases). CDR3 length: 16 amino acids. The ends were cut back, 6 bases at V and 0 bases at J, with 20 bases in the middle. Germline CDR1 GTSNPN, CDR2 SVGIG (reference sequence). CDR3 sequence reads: CACLQGSPIMNTEAFF. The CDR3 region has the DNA TGTGCCTGCCTGCAGGGTTCTCCTATCATGAACACTGAAGCTTTCTTT.

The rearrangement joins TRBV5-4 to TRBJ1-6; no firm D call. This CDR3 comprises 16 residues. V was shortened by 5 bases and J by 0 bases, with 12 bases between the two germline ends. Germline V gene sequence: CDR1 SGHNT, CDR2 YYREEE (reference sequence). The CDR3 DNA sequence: TGTGCCAGCAGACCTTCAGGTCGCTCCTATAATTCACCCCTCCACTTT. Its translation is CASRPSGRSYNSPLHF.

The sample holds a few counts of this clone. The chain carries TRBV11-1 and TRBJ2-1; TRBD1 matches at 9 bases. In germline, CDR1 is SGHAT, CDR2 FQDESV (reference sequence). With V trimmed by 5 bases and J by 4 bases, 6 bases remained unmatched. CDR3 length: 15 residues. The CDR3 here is CASSPQQGAYNEQFF. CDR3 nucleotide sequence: TGTGCCAGCAGCCCCCAACAGGGGGCTTACAATGAGCAGTTCTTC. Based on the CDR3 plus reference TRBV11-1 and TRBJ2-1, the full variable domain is EAEVAQSPRYKITEKSQAVAFWCDPISGHATLYWYRQILGQGPELLVQFQDESVVDDSQLPKDRFSAERLKGVDSTLKIQPAELGDSAMYLCASSPQQGAYNEQFFGPGTRLTVL.

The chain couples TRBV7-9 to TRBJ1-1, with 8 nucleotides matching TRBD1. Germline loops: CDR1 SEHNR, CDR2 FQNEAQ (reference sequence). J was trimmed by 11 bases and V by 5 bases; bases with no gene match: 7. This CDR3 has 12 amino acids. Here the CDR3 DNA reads TGTGCCAGCAGCCGCGGGGGACAGGTGGCTTTCTTT. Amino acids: CASSRGGQVAFF.

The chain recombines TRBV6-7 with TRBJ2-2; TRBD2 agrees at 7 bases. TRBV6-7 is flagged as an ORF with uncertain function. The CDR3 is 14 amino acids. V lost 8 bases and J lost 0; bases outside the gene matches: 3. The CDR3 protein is CASGLAANTGELFF. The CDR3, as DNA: TGTGCCAGCGGGCTAGCGGCGAACACCGGGGAGCTGTTTTTT.

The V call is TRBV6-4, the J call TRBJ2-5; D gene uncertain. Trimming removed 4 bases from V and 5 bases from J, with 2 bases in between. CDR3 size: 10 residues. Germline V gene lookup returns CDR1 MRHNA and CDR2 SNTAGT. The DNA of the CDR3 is TGTGCCAGCAGTGCGGAGACCCAGTACTTC. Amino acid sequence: CASSAETQYF.

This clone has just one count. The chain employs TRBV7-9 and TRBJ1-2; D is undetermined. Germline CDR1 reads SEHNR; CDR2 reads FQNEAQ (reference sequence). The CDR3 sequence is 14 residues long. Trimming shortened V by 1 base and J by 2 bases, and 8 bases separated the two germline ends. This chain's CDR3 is CASSLVTVNYGYTF. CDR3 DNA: TGTGCCAGCAGCTTAGTTACAGTCAACTATGGCTACACCTTC. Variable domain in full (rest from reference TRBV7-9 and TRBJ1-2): DTGVSQNPRHKITKRGQNVTFRCDPISEHNRLYWYRQTLGQGPEFLTYFQNEAQLEKSRLLSDRFSAERPKGSFSTLEIQRTEQGDSAMYLCASSLVTVNYGYTFGSGTRLTVV.

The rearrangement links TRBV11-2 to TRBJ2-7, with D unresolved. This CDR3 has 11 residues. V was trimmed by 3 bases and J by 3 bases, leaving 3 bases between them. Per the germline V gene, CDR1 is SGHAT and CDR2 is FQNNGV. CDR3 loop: CASSFHYEQYF. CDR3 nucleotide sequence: TGTGCCAGCAGCTTTCACTACGAGCAGTACTTC.

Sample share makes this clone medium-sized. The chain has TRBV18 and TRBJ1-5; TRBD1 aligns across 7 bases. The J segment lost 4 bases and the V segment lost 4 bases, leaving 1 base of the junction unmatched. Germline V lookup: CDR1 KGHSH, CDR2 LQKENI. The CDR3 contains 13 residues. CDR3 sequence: CASSQQGNQPQHF. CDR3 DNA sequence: TGTGCCAGCTCACAACAGGGGAATCAGCCCCAGCATTTT.

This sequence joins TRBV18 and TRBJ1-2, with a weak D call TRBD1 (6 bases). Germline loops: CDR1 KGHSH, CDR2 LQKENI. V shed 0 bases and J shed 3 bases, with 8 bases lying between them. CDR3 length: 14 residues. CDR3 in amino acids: CASSPPGADYGYTF. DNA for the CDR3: TGTGCCAGCTCACCACCGGGGGCGGACTATGGCTACACCTTC.